One sample yielded the 6 T cell receptor beta chains listed below, sequenced in a study of graft-versus-host responses after intestinal transplantation. TCRdb keeps only in-frame clones here, not all; method: immunoSEQ multiplex PCR. This table holds tens of thousands of clones, about 90% found once. The starting material was PBMCs, obtained 118 days after intestinal transplantation. The receptor source for this set is a human patient who received an intestinal transplant, so some T cells may come from the graft donor.

This clone appeared a few times. The rearrangement uses TRBV28 and TRBJ1-3; TRBD1 might be the D (5 bases). Trimming shortened V by 5 bases and J by 0 bases, and 11 bases separated the two germline ends. CDR3 length: 15 amino acids. Germline V CDR1 and CDR2: MDHEN, SYDVKM. CDR3 sequence (DNA): TGTGCCAGCAGTCCGGGGGGTGTCTCTGGAAACACCATATATTTT. Its translation: CASSPGGVSGNTIYF.

J is TRBJ2-7 and V is TRBV7-2, with TRBD2 identical over 8 bases. The length of the CDR3 is 15 residues. Germline values: CDR1 SGHTA, CDR2 FQGNSA. V lost 5 bases to trimming and J lost 3 bases; unmatched junction nucleotides: 9. The CDR3 nucleotides read TGTGCCAGCAGCCCGATGGGGCGGGGGGACTACGAGCAGTACTTC. This encodes CASSPMGRGDYEQYF.

The V gene is TRBV21-1, the J gene TRBJ1-5. TRBV21-1 is flagged as a pseudogene. The CDR3 is 14 residues long. CDR3 in amino acids: CASRSEGHNQPQHF. The CDR3 DNA reads TGTGCCAGCAGGTCGGAGGGGCACAATCAGCCCCAGCATTTT.

The chain uses TRBV13 and TRBJ2-7; D possibly uses TRBD1 or TRBD2 (5 bases each). Germline-derived CDR1 and CDR2 are PRHDT and FYEKMQ (reference sequence). The CDR3 is 14 amino acids. V was pared by 1 base and J by 2 bases, with 9 bases between. The chain's CDR3 is CASSLDGGTYEQYF. DNA of the CDR3: TGTGCCAGCAGCTTAGATGGGGGTACCTACGAGCAGTACTTC.

V usage is TRBV7-3 and J usage is TRBJ2-7; D remains unclear. Germline values: CDR1 SGHTA, CDR2 FQGTGA. V lost 5 bases and J lost 2, with 16 bases in between. The CDR3 is made up of 15 amino acids. CDR3 amino acids: CASSPRTFSPYEQYF. The CDR3 DNA reads TGTGCCAGCAGCCCCAGGACCTTTTCCCCCTACGAGCAGTACTTC. Filled out from reference TRBV7-3 and TRBJ2-7, the complete variable domain reads GAGVSQTPSNKVTEKGKYVELRCDPISGHTALYWYRQSLGQGPEFLIYFQGTGAADDSGLPNDRFFAVRPEGSVSTLKIQRTERGDSAVYLCASSPRTFSPYEQYFGPGTRLTVT.

V usage is TRBV9 and J usage is TRBJ1-4, with D tentatively TRBD1 (5 bases). The CDR3 totals 15 residues. Per the germline V gene, CDR1 is SGDLS and CDR2 is YYNGEE. The V end lost 0 bases, the J end lost 6 bases, and 12 bases lay between the germline ends. The CDR3 reads CASSVGRGWDEKLFF. The CDR3 coding sequence is TGTGCCAGCAGCGTAGGTCGGGGGTGGGATGAAAAACTGTTTTTT.